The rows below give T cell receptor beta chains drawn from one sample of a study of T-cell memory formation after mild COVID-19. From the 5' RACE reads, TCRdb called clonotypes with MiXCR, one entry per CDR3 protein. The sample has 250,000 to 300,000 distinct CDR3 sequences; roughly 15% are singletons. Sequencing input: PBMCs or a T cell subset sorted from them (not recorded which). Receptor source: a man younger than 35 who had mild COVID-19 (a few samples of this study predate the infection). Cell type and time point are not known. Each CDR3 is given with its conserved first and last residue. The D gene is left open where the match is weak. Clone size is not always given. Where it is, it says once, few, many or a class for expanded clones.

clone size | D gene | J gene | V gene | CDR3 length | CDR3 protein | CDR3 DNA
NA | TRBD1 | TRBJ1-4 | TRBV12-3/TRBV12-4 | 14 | CASSRGQGREKLFF | TGTGCCAGCAGTCGTGGACAGGGGCGGGAAAAACTGTTTTTT
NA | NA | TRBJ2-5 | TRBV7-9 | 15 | CASSSRERLRETQYF | TGTGCCAGCAGCTCACGGGAGAGACTTAGAGAGACCCAGTACTTC
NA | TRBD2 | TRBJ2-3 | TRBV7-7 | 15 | CASSPGLGLADTQYF | TGTGCCAGCAGCCCGGGACTAGGCTTAGCAGATACGCAGTATTTT
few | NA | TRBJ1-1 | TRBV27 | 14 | CASSPDRLNTEAFF | TGTGCCAGCAGCCCGGACAGACTGAACACTGAAGCTTTCTTT
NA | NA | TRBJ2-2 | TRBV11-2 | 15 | CASSSAGMNTGELFF | TGTGCCAGCAGCTCAGCAGGGATGAACACCGGGGAGCTGTTTTTT
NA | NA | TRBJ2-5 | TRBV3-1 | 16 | CASSQDFLGREETQYF | TGTGCCAGCAGCCAAGATTTTCTGGGCAGGGAAGAGACCCAGTACTTC
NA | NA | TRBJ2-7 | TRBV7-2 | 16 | CASSLAHIVHSYEQYF | TGTGCCAGCAGCTTAGCGCATATAGTTCACTCCTACGAGCAGTACTTC
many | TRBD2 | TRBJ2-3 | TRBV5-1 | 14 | CASSSGLGRDTQYF | TGCGCCAGCAGCTCTGGACTAGGTCGGGATACGCAGTATTTT
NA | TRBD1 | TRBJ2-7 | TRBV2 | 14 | CASTGTGGRYEQYF | TGTGCCAGCACTGGGACAGGGGGAAGGTACGAGCAGTACTTC
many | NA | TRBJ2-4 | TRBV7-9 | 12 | CASSLDRNIQYF | TGTGCCAGCAGCTTAGATCGGAACATTCAGTACTTC
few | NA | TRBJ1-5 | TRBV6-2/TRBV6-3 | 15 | CASSPRQTTVAPQHF | TGTGCCAGCAGTCCCCGACAGACAACTGTTGCGCCCCAGCATTTT
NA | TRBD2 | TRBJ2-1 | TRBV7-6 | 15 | CASSLWTSGGDEQFF | TGTGCCAGCAGCCTCTGGACTAGCGGGGGCGATGAGCAGTTCTTC
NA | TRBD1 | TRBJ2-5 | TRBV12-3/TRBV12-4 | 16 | CASSLTGTGSEETQYF | TGTGCCAGCAGTCTGACCGGGACAGGTTCGGAGGAGACCCAGTACTTC
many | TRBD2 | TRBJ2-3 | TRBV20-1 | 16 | CSARGPSGGRTDTQYF | TGCAGTGCTAGGGGGCCTAGCGGGGGTCGCACAGATACGCAGTATTTT
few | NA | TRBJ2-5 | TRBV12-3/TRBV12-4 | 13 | CASSLRAEETQYF | TGTGCCAGCAGTTTAAGGGCGGAAGAGACCCAGTACTTC
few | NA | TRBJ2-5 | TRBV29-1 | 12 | CSLGERGETQYF | TGCAGCCTTGGCGAGCGAGGGGAGACCCAGTACTTC
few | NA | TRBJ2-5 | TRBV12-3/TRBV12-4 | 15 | CASSLLGQGQETQYF | TGTGCCAGCAGTTTATTGGGTCAGGGGCAAGAGACCCAGTACTTC
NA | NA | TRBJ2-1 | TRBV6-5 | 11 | CASTNRNEQFF | TGTGCCAGCACTAATAGGAATGAGCAGTTCTTC
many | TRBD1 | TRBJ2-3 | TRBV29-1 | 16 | CSVEVWDRTGTDTQYF | TGCAGCGTTGAAGTATGGGACAGGACAGGTACAGATACGCAGTATTTT
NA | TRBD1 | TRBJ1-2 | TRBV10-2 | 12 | CASRDRKSGYTF | TGCGCCAGCAGGGACAGGAAAAGTGGCTACACCTTC
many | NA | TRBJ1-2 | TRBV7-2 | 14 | CASTQMDSNYGYTF | TGTGCCAGCACCCAAATGGACAGTAACTATGGCTACACCTTC
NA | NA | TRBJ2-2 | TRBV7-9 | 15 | CASSLEVQNTGELFF | TGTGCCAGCAGCTTAGAAGTACAGAACACCGGGGAGCTGTTTTTT
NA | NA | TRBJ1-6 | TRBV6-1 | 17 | CASSGTGTPTYNSPLHF | TGTGCCAGCAGTGGAACCGGGACACCAACCTATAATTCACCCCTCCACTTT
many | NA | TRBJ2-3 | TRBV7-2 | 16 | CASSYQDWRNTDTQYF | TGTGCCAGCAGCTACCAGGACTGGAGAAACACAGATACGCAGTATTTT
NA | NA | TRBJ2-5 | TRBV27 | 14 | CASSPDSLAETQYF | TGTGCCAGCAGTCCAGACAGTTTAGCTGAGACCCAGTACTTC
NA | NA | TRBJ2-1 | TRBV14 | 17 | CASSRDSSYGSYNEQFF | TGTGCCAGCAGCCGGGACTCTTCCTATGGCTCCTACAATGAGCAGTTCTTC
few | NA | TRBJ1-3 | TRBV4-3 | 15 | CASSQDYTGRNTIYF | TGCGCCAGCAGCCAAGATTATACAGGTCGAAACACCATATATTTT
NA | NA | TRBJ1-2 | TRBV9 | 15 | CASSVDGTRSYGYTF | TGTGCCAGCAGCGTAGATGGGACCCGGAGCTATGGCTACACCTTC
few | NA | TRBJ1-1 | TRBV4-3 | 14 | CASSQEGRGAEAFF | TGCGCCAGCAGCCAAGAGGGGCGGGGAGCTGAAGCTTTCTTT
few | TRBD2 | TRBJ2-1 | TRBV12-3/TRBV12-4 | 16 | CASSALTSGGVNEQFF | TGTGCCAGCAGTGCCCTGACTAGCGGGGGGGTAAATGAGCAGTTCTTC
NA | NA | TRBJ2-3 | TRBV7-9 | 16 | CASSAPVRGDADTQYF | TGTGCCAGCAGCGCCCCGGTGAGGGGCGATGCAGATACGCAGTATTTT
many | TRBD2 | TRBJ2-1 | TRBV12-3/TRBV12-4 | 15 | CASSRSGGAYNEQFF | TGTGCCAGCAGTCGGAGCGGGGGGGCCTACAATGAGCAGTTCTTC
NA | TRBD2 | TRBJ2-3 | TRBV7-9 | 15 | CASSHGTSATDTQYF | TGTGCCAGCAGCCACGGGACTAGCGCAACAGATACGCAGTATTTT
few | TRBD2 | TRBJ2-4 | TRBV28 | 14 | CASNAAASGEFKYF | TGTGCCAGCAACGCGGCGGCTAGCGGGGAATTCAAGTACTTC
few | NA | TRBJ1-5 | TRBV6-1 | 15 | CASSEFPLGNQPQHF | TGTGCCAGCAGTGAATTCCCCCTTGGCAATCAGCCCCAGCATTTT
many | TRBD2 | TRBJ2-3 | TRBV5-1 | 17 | CASSSLGTSGGADTQYF | TGCGCCAGCAGCTCTTTAGGTACTAGCGGGGGGGCAGATACGCAGTATTTT
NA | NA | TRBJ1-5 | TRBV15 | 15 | CATSRPPLGNQPQHF | TGTGCCACCAGCAGGCCCCCCCTGGGGAATCAGCCCCAGCATTTT
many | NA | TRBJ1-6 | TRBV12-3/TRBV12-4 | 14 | CASSLAGENSPLHF | TGTGCCAGCAGTTTAGCTGGGGAGAATTCACCCCTCCACTTT
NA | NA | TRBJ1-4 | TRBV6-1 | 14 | CASNSPVSNEKLFF | TGTGCCAGCAATTCCCCAGTCTCTAATGAAAAACTGTTTTTT
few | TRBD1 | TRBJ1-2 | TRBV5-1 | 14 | CASSQDRETYGYTF | TGCGCCAGCAGCCAGGACAGGGAAACTTATGGCTACACCTTC
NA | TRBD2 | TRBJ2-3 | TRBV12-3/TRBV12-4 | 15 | CASSLGLAFTDTQYF | TGTGCCAGCAGTCTCGGACTAGCGTTCACAGATACGCAGTATTTT
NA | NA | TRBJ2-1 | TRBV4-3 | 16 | CASSQDTWQAYNEQFF | TGCGCCAGCAGCCAAGATACATGGCAGGCGTACAATGAGCAGTTCTTC
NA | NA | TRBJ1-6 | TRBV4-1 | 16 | CASSPPLGGYNSPLHF | TGCGCCAGCAGCCCCCCGTTGGGGGGGTATAATTCACCCCTCCACTTT
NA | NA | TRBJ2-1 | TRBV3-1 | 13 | CASKFGQYNEQFF | TGTGCCAGCAAATTCGGACAGTACAATGAGCAGTTCTTC
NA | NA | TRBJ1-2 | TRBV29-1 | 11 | CSGEDGGGYTF | TGCAGCGGTGAAGACGGGGGAGGCTACACCTTC
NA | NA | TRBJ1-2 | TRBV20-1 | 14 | CSARDLGENYGYTF | TGCAGTGCTAGAGATCTCGGGGAGAACTATGGCTACACCTTC
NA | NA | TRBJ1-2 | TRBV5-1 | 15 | CASSWGGQRGYGYTF | TGCGCCAGCAGCTGGGGAGGACAGCGAGGCTATGGCTACACCTTC
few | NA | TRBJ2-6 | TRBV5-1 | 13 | CASSLTEANVLTF | TGCGCCAGCAGCTTGACGGAGGCCAACGTCCTGACTTTC
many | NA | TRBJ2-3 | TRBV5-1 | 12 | CASRWMSDTQYF | TGCGCCAGCAGATGGATGTCAGATACGCAGTATTTT
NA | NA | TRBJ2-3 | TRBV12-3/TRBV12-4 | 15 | CASSYLSGLTDTQYF | TGTGCCAGCAGTTATCTTAGCGGACTCACAGATACGCAGTATTTT
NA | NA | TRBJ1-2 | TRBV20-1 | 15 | CSARDYGRAIYGYTF | TGCAGTGCTAGAGATTACGGCAGAGCCATATATGGCTACACCTTC
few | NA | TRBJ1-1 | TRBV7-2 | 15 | CASSPNSGAYTEAFF | TGTGCCAGCAGCCCTAACAGCGGGGCGTACACTGAAGCTTTCTTT
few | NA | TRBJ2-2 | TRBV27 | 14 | CASTPYSNTGELFF | TGTGCCAGCACCCCGTACTCGAACACCGGGGAGCTGTTTTTT